This T cell receptor (beta chain) was observed in a study of blood T cell repertoires in COVID-19. Regarding this clone: Other DNA sequences in this sample translate to the same CDR3.

Patients from Seattle were sampled longitudinally, starting during active infection. As originally analysed: Amplification with reference gene primers provided the estimates of nucleated cell counts. Using immunoSEQ multiplex PCR, the repertoire was profiled, and TCRdb retains in-frame clones only, with some absent. The V and J calls and the clone size are those of that table, but D and trimming were determined from the DNA. The data show 330,000 or so clones, about 87% seen once. The TCR originated in a man in his thirties or forties with COVID-19, enrolled during active disease. The source material was peripheral blood.

CDR3 in amino acids: CASSPRGSNEKLFF. The CDR3 nucleotides are TGTGCCAGCTCACCTCGGGGAAGTAATGAAAAACTGTTTTTT. The chain has TRBV18 and TRBJ1-4; D unresolved. CDR1 is KGHSH and CDR2 is LQKENI in the germline V gene. There are 14 residues in the CDR3. V was trimmed by 3 bases and J by 4 bases, leaving 9 bases between them.